This T cell receptor (beta chain) was recorded in a study of blood T cell repertoires in COVID-19. This table comes from immunoSEQ multiplex PCR, and its TCRdb copy is limited to in-frame clones, with some not included. The data contain about 140,000 clones, 90% of them seen just once; the ten biggest clones take up approximately 10%. V lost 3 bases and J 8 bases, leaving 15 bases between the germline ends. This CDR3 region has 14 residues. Germline CDR1 reads SGHRS; CDR2 reads YFSETQ. The clonotype was recovered from an elderly woman with acute or convalescent COVID-19. The chain uses TRBV5-1 and TRBJ2-4, with a possible D match to TRBD1 (6 bases). Specimen: peripheral blood. CDR3 protein: CASSYRDTNDIQYF. For the CDR3, the DNA is TGCGCCAGCAGCTACCGGGACACCAATGACATTCAGTACTTC.